The clone carrying this T cell receptor beta chain was seen more than once but under ten times. This entry belongs to a study of tumour-infiltrating T cells in Burkitt lymphoma. This CDR3 is built from 17 residues. In germline, CDR1 is SEHNR, CDR2 FQNEAQ (reference sequence). V was pared by 4 bases and J by 2 bases, with 3 bases of the junction left unmatched. Profiled with immunoSEQ multiplex PCR; TCRdb holds only in-frame clones, not every one. The table records fewer than 450 clones, more than 60% of them present only once. This TCR was sampled from a human donor with Burkitt lymphoma. Material: tumor tissue. The chain recombines TRBV7-9 with TRBJ2-3; 16 nucleotides match TRBD2. The chain's CDR3 is CASSSGTSGGVTDTQYF. Here the CDR3 DNA reads TGTGCCAGCAGCTCCGGGACTAGCGGGGGGGTCACAGATACGCAGTATTTT.